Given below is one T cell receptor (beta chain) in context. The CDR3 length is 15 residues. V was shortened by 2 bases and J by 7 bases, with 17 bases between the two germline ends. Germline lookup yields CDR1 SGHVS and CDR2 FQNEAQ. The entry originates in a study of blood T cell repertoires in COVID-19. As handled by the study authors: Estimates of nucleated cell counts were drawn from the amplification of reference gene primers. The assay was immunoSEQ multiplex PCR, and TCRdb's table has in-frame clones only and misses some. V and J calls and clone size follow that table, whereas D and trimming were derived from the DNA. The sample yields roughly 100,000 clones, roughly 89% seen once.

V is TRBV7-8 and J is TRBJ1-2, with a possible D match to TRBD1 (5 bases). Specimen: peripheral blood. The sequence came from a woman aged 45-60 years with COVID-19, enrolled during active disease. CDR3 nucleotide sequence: TGTGCCAGCAGCTTAAATCCGTGGGGCGCAAGTGGCTACACCTTC. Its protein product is CASSLNPWGASGYTF. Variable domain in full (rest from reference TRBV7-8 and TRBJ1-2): GAGVSQSPRYKVAKRGQDVALRCDPISGHVSLFWYQQALGQGPEFLTYFQNEAQLDKSGLPSDRFFAERPEGSVSTLKIQRTQQEDSAVYLCASSLNPWGASGYTFGSGTRLTVV.